A single sample is the source of the 5 T cell receptor beta chains below, sequenced in a study of blood T cell repertoires in COVID-19. Clones were read by immunoSEQ multiplex PCR, and TCRdb kept only the in-frame ones, dropping some. The table shows about 280,000 clones, with 75% to 90% occurring only once. The specimen was peripheral blood. These receptors were obtained from a man aged 35 to 55 with acute or convalescent COVID-19.

The CDR3 is CAWSELAGGEQFF. CDR3 DNA sequence: TGTGCCTGGAGTGAACTAGCGGGGGGTGAGCAGTTCTTC. V is TRBV30 and J is TRBJ2-1, with 12 bases lining up with TRBD2. Germline values: CDR1 GTSNPN, CDR2 SVGIG (reference sequence). V lost 1 base and J lost 9; bases outside the gene matches: 1. The CDR3 covers 13 residues.

The chain recombines TRBV2 with TRBJ1-1; D is unclear. V was cut by 3 bases and J by 0 bases, with 14 bases left in between. Looked up from germline, CDR1 is SNHLY and CDR2 is FYNNEI. The CDR3 contains 16 residues. As DNA, the CDR3 is TGTGCCAGCAGTGACGGGCGGGGAAACATGAACACTGAAGCTTTCTTT. Translated, it gives CASSDGRGNMNTEAFF.

The V and J genes are TRBV4-2 and TRBJ1-1; no clear D gene. V lost 1 base and J 4 bases, leaving 13 bases between the germline ends. Germline loops: CDR1 LGHNA, CDR2 YNFKEQ. The CDR3 totals 15 residues. The CDR3 DNA reads TGTGCCAGCAGCCAAGTGGCCCAACGAAGCACTGAAGCTTTCTTT. It is translated as CASSQVAQRSTEAFF.

The chain joins TRBV2 to TRBJ2-3; 10 bases match TRBD1. CDR1 is SNHLY, CDR2 FYNNEI, per germline. This CDR3 comprises 16 residues. With 0 bases clipped from V and 5 bases from J, the junction kept 5 bases outside the gene matches. This CDR3 is CASSEAMGTGEDTQYF. The CDR3 DNA reads as TGTGCCAGCAGTGAAGCTATGGGGACAGGGGAAGATACGCAGTATTTT.

The V gene is TRBV9, the J gene TRBJ2-1, with 7 nucleotides matching TRBD2. Per germline, CDR1 SGDLS and CDR2 YYNGEE. The trim removed 0 bases at V and 2 bases at J, leaving 2 bases unmatched. CDR3 length: 15 residues. The CDR3 region is CASSVVAGAYNEQFF. The CDR3 coding sequence is TGTGCCAGCAGCGTAGTGGCGGGGGCCTACAATGAGCAGTTCTTC.